What follows are 5 T cell receptor beta chains derived from one specimen sequenced in a study of blood T cell repertoires in COVID-19. Here immunoSEQ multiplex PCR was the method, and the copy in TCRdb shows in-frame clones only, minus some. The data show roughly 190,000 clones, 75% to 85% seen once. The source material was PBMCs or T cells enriched from blood (not recorded which). The receptors originated from a man in his forties who had recovered from COVID-19.

The rearrangement links TRBV5-1 to TRBJ1-4, with D maybe TRBD1 (5 bases). CDR1 and CDR2 from the germline V gene are SGHRS and YFSETQ. Trimming removed 5 bases at V and 5 bases at J, with 22 bases between. The CDR3 extends over 17 amino acids. The CDR3 DNA reads as TGCGCCAGCAGGGCGGGACGGGGACCGGCCTTCAATGAAAAACTGTTTTTT. This codes for CASRAGRGPAFNEKLFF.

The rearrangement joins TRBV2 to TRBJ2-7; 8 bases are a match to TRBD1. Germline CDR1 reads SNHLY; CDR2 reads FYNNEI. CDR3 length: 14 amino acids. Trimming removed 7 bases from V and 4 bases from J; junction bases left unmatched: 9. CDR3 amino acids: CASNDRGVDYEQYF. CDR3 coding DNA: TGTGCCAGCAACGACAGGGGTGTCGATTACGAGCAGTACTTC.

This clone was seen a single time. The chain uses TRBV2 and TRBJ1-6; TRBD1 matches at 8 bases. Germline V gene data show CDR1 as SNHLY and CDR2 as FYNNEI. With V trimmed by 4 bases and J by 7 bases, 9 bases remained unmatched. This CDR3 comprises 16 residues. The DNA for the CDR3 is TGTGCCAGCAGTGCCGACGGACAGGGCCTAAATTCACCCCTCCACTTT. This codes for CASSADGQGLNSPLHF. The complete variable domain, with remaining parts taken from reference TRBV2 and TRBJ1-6, reads EPEVTQTPSHQVTQMGQEVILRCVPISNHLYFYWYRQILGQKVEFLVSFYNNEISEKSEIFDDQFSVERPDGSNFTLKIRSTKLEDSAMYFCASSADGQGLNSPLHFGNGTRLTVT.

The chain recombines TRBV5-1 with TRBJ2-7, with D maybe TRBD1 (6 bases). The CDR3 consists of 14 residues. Germline V lookup: CDR1 SGHRS, CDR2 YFSETQ. V lost 0 bases and J lost 3, with 10 bases in between. CDR3 in amino acids: CASSLGYRDYEQYF. The CDR3 nucleotides are TGCGCCAGCAGCTTGGGTTACAGGGACTACGAGCAGTACTTC.

The chain recombines TRBV3-1 (or the pseudogene TRBV3-2) with TRBJ1-5; no firm D call. Between the trimmed V and J ends, which lost 6 bases and 4 bases, there was a span of 16 bases. CDR3 length equals 15 residues. Germline V gives CDR1 LGHDT, CDR2 YNNKEL (reference sequence). The CDR3 region has the DNA TGTGCCAGCAGTGGCTCCAGCTCAGGTAATCAGCCCCAGCATTTT. Its translation is CASSGSSSGNQPQHF.